Listed below are T cell receptor beta chains from one sample, sequenced in a study of Ad26.COV2.S vaccination and SARS-CoV-2 variants. Data came from immunoSEQ multiplex PCR; TCRdb stores just in-frame clones and leaves some out. The table shows about 680,000 clones, with about 89% occurring only once. This specimen consisted of peripheral blood, obtained in a trial of Ad26.COV2.S vaccine versus placebo. All receptors come from a person aged 18 to 59 who received the Ad26.COV2.S COVID-19 vaccine or a placebo. The CDR3 runs from the conserved cysteine through the conserved F or W. D genes are given only for firm matches. Size values are once, few and many counts, or a class for expanded clones, and some rows have none.

v_call	j_call	clone_size	d_call	cdr3_nt	cdr3_aa
TRBV10-3	TRBJ2-1	.	.	TGTGCCATCAGTGATTTGGGACCTCAGTTCTTC	CAISDLGPQFF
TRBV2	TRBJ2-5	.	TRBD2	TGTGCCAGCAGCCTACTAGCGGAAGAGACCCAGTACTTC	CASSLLAEETQYF
TRBV6-2/TRBV6-3	TRBJ1-2	.	.	TGTGCCAGCAGTTACGCGTGGGGGCTTGGCTACACCTTC	CASSYAWGLGYTF
TRBV25-1	TRBJ1-6	few	.	TGTGCCAGCAGTGAATTGGCAGGCGGACCCCTCCACTTT	CASSELAGGPLHF
TRBV28	TRBJ2-1	.	TRBD2	TGTGCCAGCACTGCACCCGGACTAGCGGGGAACAATGAGCAGTTCTTC	CASTAPGLAGNNEQFF
TRBV4-1	TRBJ1-2	.	.	TGCGCCAGCAGCCAAGATCCTACAGGCGATAACTATGGCTACACCTTC	CASSQDPTGDNYGYTF
TRBV6-2/TRBV6-3	TRBJ1-2	once	.	TGTGCCAGCAGCTGGACAACTAACTATGGCTACACCTTC	CASSWTTNYGYTF
TRBV10-3	TRBJ1-2	.	TRBD1	TGTGCCATCAGTGAGTCGGCGACAGGGGTAGTCTATGGCTACACCTTC	CAISESATGVVYGYTF
TRBV18	TRBJ2-7	.	TRBD1	TGTGCCAGCTCACGCCTGGGACAGAACTACGAGCAGTACTTC	CASSRLGQNYEQYF
TRBV27	TRBJ1-6	.	.	TGTGCCAGCAGTTTCGGACGGGTTGGGTCACCCCTCCACTTT	CASSFGRVGSPLHF
TRBV7-3	TRBJ2-5	.	.	TGTGCCAGCAGCTTCCGAGGGGGGACCCAGTACTTC	CASSFRGGTQYF
TRBV5-1	TRBJ1-4	.	.	TGCGCCAGCAGCTTTACAGGGTATAATTATGAAAAACTGTTTTTT	CASSFTGYNYEKLFF
TRBV18	TRBJ1-1	.	.	TGTGCCAGTTCACCCCAGGGGTGGCCCACTGAAGCTTTCTTT	CASSPQGWPTEAFF
TRBV5-1	TRBJ2-7	.	.	TGCGCCAGCAGCTCTAGCGCGCCCTCCTACGAGCAGTACTTC	CASSSSAPSYEQYF
TRBV5-4	TRBJ2-7	.	TRBD2	TGTGCCAGCAGCTTGGGACTAGCGGGGGTCTCTAACGAGCAGTACTTC	CASSLGLAGVSNEQYF
TRBV29-1	TRBJ2-1	once	TRBD2	TGCAGCGTTGCCACCGGGACTAGACTCCCCAATGAGCAGTTCTTC	CSVATGTRLPNEQFF
TRBV30	TRBJ1-1	.	.	TGTGCCTGGAGGGGTGATGGCCAGGACACTGAAGCTTTCTTT	CAWRGDGQDTEAFF
TRBV7-9	TRBJ2-1	.	.	TGTGCCAGCAGCTTAGAGGCCGGGACAAGGAATTCCTACAATGAGCAGTTCTTC	CASSLEAGTRNSYNEQFF
TRBV19	TRBJ1-2	.	.	TGTGCCAGTAGTATCCCCAGGGCCTATGGCTACACCTTC	CASSIPRAYGYTF
TRBV29-1	TRBJ2-5	.	.	TGCAGCGTTGAACGCGGGTTGGGGCGAGAGACCCAGTACTTC	CSVERGLGRETQYF
TRBV19	TRBJ2-2	.	TRBD2	TGTGCCAGTAGTATCGGGGGGACTAGCGGGGAGCTGTTTTTT	CASSIGGTSGELFF
TRBV30	TRBJ2-7	once	.	TGTGCCTGGAGTCTCACCGATGTCTACGAGCAGTACTTC	CAWSLTDVYEQYF
TRBV9	TRBJ1-5	.	.	TGTGCCAGCAGCGCCGGTGACAGCGCCAATCAGCCCCAGCATTTT	CASSAGDSANQPQHF
TRBV24-1	TRBJ2-2	.	TRBD2	TGTGCCACCAGTGATTTGCGGGGGGTGAGCGGGGAGCTGTTTTTT	CATSDLRGVSGELFF
TRBV3-1/TRBV3-2	TRBJ2-5	.	.	TGTGCCAGCAGTCAAGATCAAGGGAGGGAGACCCAGTACTTC	CASSQDQGRETQYF
TRBV5-1	TRBJ2-5	.	.	TGCGCCAGCAAAAGAGGGGGGCTGGAAAGGGAGACCCAGTACTTC	CASKRGGLERETQYF
TRBV7-2	TRBJ2-7	.	TRBD2	TGTGCCAGCAGCTCTCGTAGCGGGAGCTCCTACGAGCAGTACTTC	CASSSRSGSSYEQYF
TRBV7-6	TRBJ2-7	.	TRBD1	TGTGCCAGCAGCTTGGGGACAGAAGCGTACGAGCAGTACTTC	CASSLGTEAYEQYF
TRBV5-6	TRBJ2-1	many	TRBD2	TGTGCCAGCAGCTTGGTACCCACTAGCGGGAGTAATGAGCAGTTCTTC	CASSLVPTSGSNEQFF
TRBV4-2	TRBJ1-6	.	.	TGTGCCAGCAGCCAGCAGGAACTCTATAATTCACCCCTCCACTTT	CASSQQELYNSPLHF
TRBV30	TRBJ1-4	.	.	TGTGCATTCACCGGGTCTTGGGTCAATGAAAAACTGTTTTTT	CAFTGSWVNEKLFF
TRBV5-6	TRBJ1-2	few	TRBD1	TGTGCCAGCAGCTTCGCGCCGGGACAGGGGTCTGGCTACACCTTC	CASSFAPGQGSGYTF
TRBV27	TRBJ2-1	.	.	TGTGCCAGCAGTGAGTCAAGCTCCTACAATGAGCAGTTCTTC	CASSESSSYNEQFF
TRBV5-4	TRBJ2-1	.	.	TGTGCCAGCAGCTTGGACAGTTACAATGAGCAGTTCTTC	CASSLDSYNEQFF
TRBV3-1/TRBV3-2	TRBJ2-3	.	.	TGTGCCAGCAGCCTCCCGGGTTCAGATACGCAGTATTTT	CASSLPGSDTQYF
TRBV5-4	TRBJ1-2	.	.	TGTGCCAGCAGCATGCCGGGACTTAACTATGGCTACACCTTC	CASSMPGLNYGYTF
TRBV12-5	TRBJ1-2	once	.	TGTGCTAGTGGTTTAGGGCCCTATGGCTACACCTTC	CASGLGPYGYTF
TRBV18	TRBJ2-1	.	.	TGTGCCAGCTCACCACCGAGCCTAGCGAGTGAGCAGTTCTTC	CASSPPSLASEQFF
TRBV25-1	TRBJ1-5	.	.	TGTGCCAGCAGTGAGTTGGGGGCCAATCAGCCCCAGCATTTT	CASSELGANQPQHF
TRBV5-1	TRBJ2-2	.	TRBD1	TGCGCCAGCAGCTGGAGGGGACAGGGCGACACCGGGGAGCTGTTTTTT	CASSWRGQGDTGELFF
TRBV6-2/TRBV6-3	TRBJ2-5	.	.	TGTGCCAGCAGTCCCTGGGGAAGAGAGACCCAGTACTTC	CASSPWGRETQYF
TRBV6-5	TRBJ2-1	.	.	TGTGCCAGCATGCCCTACGGGTACTACAATGAGCAGTTCTTC	CASMPYGYYNEQFF
TRBV7-9	TRBJ1-1	.	.	TGTGCCAGCAGTCTAACAGGGGAAGCTTTCTTT	CASSLTGEAFF
TRBV7-9	TRBJ2-7	.	.	TGTGCCAGCAGCTCTTTACAGGGTAGCAATTCCTACGAGCAGTACTTC	CASSSLQGSNSYEQYF
TRBV20-1	TRBJ1-6	once	.	TGCAGTGCTCCGGGGGGATCACCCCTCCACTTT	CSAPGGSPLHF
TRBV6-1	TRBJ2-2	.	.	TGTGCCAGCAGTGACAACCTTGGGGACACCGGGGAGCTGTTTTTT	CASSDNLGDTGELFF
TRBV4-1	TRBJ2-1	.	.	TGCGCCAGCAGCCAAGGGCGAGCATTTGGATACAATGAGCAGTTCTTC	CASSQGRAFGYNEQFF
TRBV7-3	TRBJ1-2	.	.	TGTGCCAGCAGCCTCGGCGGGGGAAGTGACTATGGCTACACCTTC	CASSLGGGSDYGYTF
TRBV18	TRBJ2-7	.	TRBD1	TGTGCCAGCTCAGCCGGGACAGGGTCCTACGAGCAGTACTTC	CASSAGTGSYEQYF
TRBV29-1	TRBJ2-2	.	TRBD2	TGCAGCGTTGCGGTCGGGAGGACGAACACCGGGGAGCTGTTTTTT	CSVAVGRTNTGELFF
TRBV4-3	TRBJ1-1	.	TRBD1	TGCGCCAGCAGCCAACCGGGACAGATCACTGAAGCTTTCTTT	CASSQPGQITEAFF
TRBV7-3	TRBJ2-2	.	TRBD1	TGTGCCAGCAGATTGGGACAGGGGGTGAACACCGGGGAGCTGTTTTTT	CASRLGQGVNTGELFF
TRBV5-4	TRBJ1-1	few	.	TGTGCCAGCAGCCCCGCCGGGTTGAACACTGAAGCTTTCTTT	CASSPAGLNTEAFF
TRBV27	TRBJ2-7	.	TRBD1	TGTGCCAGCAGCCCGGACAGGGGAACCCACGAGCAGTACTTC	CASSPDRGTHEQYF
TRBV6-6	TRBJ2-7	.	.	TGTGCCAGCAGTTACTCGAATTGGGCTTCCGAGCAGTACTTC	CASSYSNWASEQYF